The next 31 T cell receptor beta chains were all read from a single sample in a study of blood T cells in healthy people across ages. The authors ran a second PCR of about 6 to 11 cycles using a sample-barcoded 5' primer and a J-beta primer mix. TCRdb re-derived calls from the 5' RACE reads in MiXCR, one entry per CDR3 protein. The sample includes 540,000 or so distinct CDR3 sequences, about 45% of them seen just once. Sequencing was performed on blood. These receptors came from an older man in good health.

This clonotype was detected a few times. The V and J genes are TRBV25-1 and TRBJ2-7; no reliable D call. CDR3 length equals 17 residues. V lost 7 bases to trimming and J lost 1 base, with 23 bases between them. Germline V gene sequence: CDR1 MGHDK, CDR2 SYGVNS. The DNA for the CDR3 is TGTGCCAGCAAGAGGCCCGACCGGAGAATTCGATCCTACGAGCAGTACTTC. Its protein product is CASKRPDRRIRSYEQYF.

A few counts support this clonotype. CDR3 coding DNA: TGCGCCAGCAGCTTGGGTGCCCTGATTAGCGGGAGCTCCTACAATGAGCAGTTCTTC. Protein: CASSLGALISGSSYNEQFF. J is TRBJ2-1 and V is TRBV5-1; 9 positions match TRBD2. CDR1 and CDR2 from the germline V gene are SGHRS and YFSETQ. This CDR3 spans 19 amino acids. V shed 0 bases, J shed 0 bases, and the junction held 10 bases outside the gene matches.

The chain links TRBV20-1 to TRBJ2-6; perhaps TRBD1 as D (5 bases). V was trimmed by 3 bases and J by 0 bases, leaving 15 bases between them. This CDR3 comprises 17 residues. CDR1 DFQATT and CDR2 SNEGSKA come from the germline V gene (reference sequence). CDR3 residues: CSASWAGSASGANVLTF. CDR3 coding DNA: TGCAGTGCTAGTTGGGCAGGGTCGGCCTCTGGGGCCAACGTCCTGACTTTC.

The CDR3 nucleotides are TGTGCCAGCAGACGAACAGGGACTAGCGGGAGCCCTCGGCAGTTCTTC. Protein product: CASRRTGTSGSPRQFF. The rearrangement uses TRBV7-2 and TRBJ2-1; 14 bases agree with TRBD2. V dropped 6 bases and J dropped 12; count of bases not matched to a gene: 13. The CDR3 has 16 residues. Per the germline V gene, CDR1 is SGHTA and CDR2 is FQGNSA.

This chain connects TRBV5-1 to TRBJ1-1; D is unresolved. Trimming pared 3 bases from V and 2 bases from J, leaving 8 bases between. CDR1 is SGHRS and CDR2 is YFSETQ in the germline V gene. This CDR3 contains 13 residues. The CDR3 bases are TGCGCCAGCAGCTCGGAACCAAACACTGAAGCTTTCTTT. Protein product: CASSSEPNTEAFF.

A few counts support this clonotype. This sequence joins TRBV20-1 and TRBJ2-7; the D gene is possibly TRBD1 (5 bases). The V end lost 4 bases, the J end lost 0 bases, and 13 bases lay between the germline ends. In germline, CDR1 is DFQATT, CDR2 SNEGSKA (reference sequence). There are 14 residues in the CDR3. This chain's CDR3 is CSAKSQVPSYEQYF. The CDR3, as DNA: TGCAGTGCTAAGTCACAGGTTCCCTCCTACGAGCAGTACTTC.

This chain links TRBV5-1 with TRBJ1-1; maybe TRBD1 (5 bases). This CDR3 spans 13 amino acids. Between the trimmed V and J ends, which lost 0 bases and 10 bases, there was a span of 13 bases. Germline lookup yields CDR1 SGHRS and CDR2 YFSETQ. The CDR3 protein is CASSLAGGIGAFF. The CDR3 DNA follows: TGCGCCAGCAGCTTGGCCGGGGGTATAGGAGCTTTCTTT.

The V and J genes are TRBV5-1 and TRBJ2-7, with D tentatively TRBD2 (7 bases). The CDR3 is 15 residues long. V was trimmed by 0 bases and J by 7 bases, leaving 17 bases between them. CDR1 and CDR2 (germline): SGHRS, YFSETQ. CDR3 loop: CASSLVLGGDNEQYF. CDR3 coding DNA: TGCGCCAGCAGCTTGGTTTTGGGAGGGGACAATGAGCAGTACTTC.

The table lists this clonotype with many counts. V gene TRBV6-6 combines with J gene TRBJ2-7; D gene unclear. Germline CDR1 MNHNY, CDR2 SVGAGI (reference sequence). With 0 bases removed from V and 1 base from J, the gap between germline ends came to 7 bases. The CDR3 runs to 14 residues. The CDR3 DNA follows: TGTGCCAGCAGTTACTCATCCCAGTCCTACGAGCAGTACTTC. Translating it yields CASSYSSQSYEQYF.

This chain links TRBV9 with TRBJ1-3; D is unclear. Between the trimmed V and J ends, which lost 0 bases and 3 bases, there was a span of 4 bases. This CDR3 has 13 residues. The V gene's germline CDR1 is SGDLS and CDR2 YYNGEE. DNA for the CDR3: TGTGCCAGCAGCGTAGAAGGTGGAAACACCATATATTTT. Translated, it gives CASSVEGGNTIYF.

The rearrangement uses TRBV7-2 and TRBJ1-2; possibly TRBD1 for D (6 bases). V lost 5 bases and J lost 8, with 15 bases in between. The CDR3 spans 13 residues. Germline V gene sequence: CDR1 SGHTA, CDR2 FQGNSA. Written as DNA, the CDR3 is TGTGCCAGCAGCCGCACAGGGATCGGAGGCTACACCTTC. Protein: CASSRTGIGGYTF.

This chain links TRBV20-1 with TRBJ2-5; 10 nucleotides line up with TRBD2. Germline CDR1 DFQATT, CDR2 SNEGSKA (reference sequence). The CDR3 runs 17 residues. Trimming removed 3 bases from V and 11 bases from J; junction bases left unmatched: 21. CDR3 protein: CSASPSGRSLGYNEQYF. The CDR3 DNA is TGCAGTGCTAGCCCTAGCGGGAGATCCTTGGGCTACAATGAGCAGTACTTC.

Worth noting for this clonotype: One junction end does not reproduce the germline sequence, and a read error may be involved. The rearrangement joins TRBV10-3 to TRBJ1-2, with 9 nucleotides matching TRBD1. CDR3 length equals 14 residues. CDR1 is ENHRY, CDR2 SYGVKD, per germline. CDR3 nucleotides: TGTACCATCAGTCCCGGGACAGGGAACTATGGCTACACCTTC. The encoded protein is CTISPGTGNYGYTF.

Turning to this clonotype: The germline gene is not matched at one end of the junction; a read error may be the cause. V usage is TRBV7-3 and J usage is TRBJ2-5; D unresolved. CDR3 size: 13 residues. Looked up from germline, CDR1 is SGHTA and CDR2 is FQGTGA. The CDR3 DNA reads TGTGCCAGCAGCGTAACGCCACAAGAGACCCAGTACTTC. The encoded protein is CASSVTPQETQYF.

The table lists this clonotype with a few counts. This chain's CDR3 is CAISAGRDNEKLFF. In DNA, the CDR3 is TGTGCCATCAGTGCCGGCAGAGATAATGAAAAACTGTTTTTT. The chain has TRBV10-3 and TRBJ1-4, with D unclear. CDR1 and CDR2 from the germline V gene are ENHRY and SYGVKD. The CDR3 has 14 amino acids. V shed 4 bases and J shed 4 bases, with 10 bases lying between them.

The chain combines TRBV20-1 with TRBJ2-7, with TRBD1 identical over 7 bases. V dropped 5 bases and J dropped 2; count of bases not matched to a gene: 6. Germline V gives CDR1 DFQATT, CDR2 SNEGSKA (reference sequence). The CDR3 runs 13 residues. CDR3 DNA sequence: TGCAGTGCTGTCGACAGGGTACCCTACGAGCAGTACTTC. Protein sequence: CSAVDRVPYEQYF.

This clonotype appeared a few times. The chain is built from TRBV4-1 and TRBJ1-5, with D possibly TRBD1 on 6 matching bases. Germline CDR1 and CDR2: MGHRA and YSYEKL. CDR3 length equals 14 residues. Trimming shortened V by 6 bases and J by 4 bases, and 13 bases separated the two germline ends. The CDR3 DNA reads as TGCGCCAGCAGTCTGGTTACAGGGAATCAGCCCCAGCATTTT. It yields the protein CASSLVTGNQPQHF.

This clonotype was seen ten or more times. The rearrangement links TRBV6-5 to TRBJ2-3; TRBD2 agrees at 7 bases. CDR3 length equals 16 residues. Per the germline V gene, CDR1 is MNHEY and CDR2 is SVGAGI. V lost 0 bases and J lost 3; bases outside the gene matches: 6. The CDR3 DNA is TGTGCCAGCAGTTACTCGGGGAGCGGGAAGACAGATACGCAGTATTTT. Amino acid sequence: CASSYSGSGKTDTQYF.

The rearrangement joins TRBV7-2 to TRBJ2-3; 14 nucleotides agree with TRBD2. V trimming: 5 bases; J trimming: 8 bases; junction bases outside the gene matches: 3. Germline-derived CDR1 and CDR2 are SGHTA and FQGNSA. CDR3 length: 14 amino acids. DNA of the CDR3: TGTGCCAGCAGCCGGACTAGCGGGAGGTTTACGCAGTATTTT. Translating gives CASSRTSGRFTQYF.

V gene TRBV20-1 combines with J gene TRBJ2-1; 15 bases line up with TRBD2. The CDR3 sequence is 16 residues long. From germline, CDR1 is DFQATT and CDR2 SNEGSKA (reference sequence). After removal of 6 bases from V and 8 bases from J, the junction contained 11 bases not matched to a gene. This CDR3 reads CSAERGRTSGRDEQFF. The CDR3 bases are TGCAGTGCGGAACGGGGCAGGACTAGCGGGAGGGATGAGCAGTTCTTC.

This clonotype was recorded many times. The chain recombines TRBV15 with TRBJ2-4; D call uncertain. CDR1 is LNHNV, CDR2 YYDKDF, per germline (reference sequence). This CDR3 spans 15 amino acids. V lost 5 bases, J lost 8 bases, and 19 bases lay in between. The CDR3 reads CATSRIQWGSDIQYF. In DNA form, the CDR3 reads TGTGCCACCAGCCGAATACAGTGGGGATCGGACATTCAGTACTTC.

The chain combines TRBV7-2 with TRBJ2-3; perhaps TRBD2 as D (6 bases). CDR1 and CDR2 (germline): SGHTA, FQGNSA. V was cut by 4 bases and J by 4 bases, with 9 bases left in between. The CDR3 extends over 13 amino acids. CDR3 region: CASSSAGPDTQYF. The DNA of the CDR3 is TGTGCCAGCAGCTCTGCGGGGCCAGATACGCAGTATTTT.

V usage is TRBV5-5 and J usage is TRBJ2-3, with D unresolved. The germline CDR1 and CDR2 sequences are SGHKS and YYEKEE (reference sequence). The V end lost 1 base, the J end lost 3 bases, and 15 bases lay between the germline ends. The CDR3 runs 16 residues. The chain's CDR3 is CASSLRGSRSTDTQYF. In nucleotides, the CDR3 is TGTGCCAGCAGCTTGAGAGGTAGCAGATCAACAGATACGCAGTATTTT.

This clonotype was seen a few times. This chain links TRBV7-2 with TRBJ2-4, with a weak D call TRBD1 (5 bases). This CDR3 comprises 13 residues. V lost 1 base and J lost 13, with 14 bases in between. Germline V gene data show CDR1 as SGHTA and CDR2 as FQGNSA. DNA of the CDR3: TGTGCCAGCAGCTTAGACAGGCCTAGTGAGCAGTACTTC. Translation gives CASSLDRPSEQYF.

CDR3 protein: CASSLQSSGANVLTF. In DNA form, the CDR3 reads TGTGCCAGCAGCCTACAGAGCTCTGGGGCCAACGTCCTGACTTTC. This chain links TRBV7-2 with TRBJ2-6; no definite D call. V was shortened by 5 bases and J by 0 bases, with 8 bases between the two germline ends. The CDR3 has 15 residues. Germline V gene data show CDR1 as SGHTA and CDR2 as FQGNSA. The whole variable domain, filled in from reference TRBV7-2 and TRBJ2-6, reads GAGVSQSPSNKVTEKGKDVELRCDPISGHTALYWYRQSLGQGLEFLIYFQGNSAPDKSGLPSDRFSAERTGGSVSTLTIQRTQQEDSAVYLCASSLQSSGANVLTFGAGSRLTVL.

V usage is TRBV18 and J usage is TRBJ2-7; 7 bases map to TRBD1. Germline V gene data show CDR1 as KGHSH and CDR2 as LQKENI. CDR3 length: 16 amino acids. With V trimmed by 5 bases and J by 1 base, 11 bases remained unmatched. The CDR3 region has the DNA TGTGCCAGCTCATCAAGGTCCGGGACAGATTCCTACGAGCAGTACTTC. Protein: CASSSRSGTDSYEQYF.

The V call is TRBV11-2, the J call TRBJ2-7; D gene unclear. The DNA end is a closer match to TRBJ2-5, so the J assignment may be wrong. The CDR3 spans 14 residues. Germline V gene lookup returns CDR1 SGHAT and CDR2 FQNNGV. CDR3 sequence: CASSRNSIRETQYF. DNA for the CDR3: TGTGCCAGCAGCCGTAATTCTATCCGGGAGACCCAGTACTTC.

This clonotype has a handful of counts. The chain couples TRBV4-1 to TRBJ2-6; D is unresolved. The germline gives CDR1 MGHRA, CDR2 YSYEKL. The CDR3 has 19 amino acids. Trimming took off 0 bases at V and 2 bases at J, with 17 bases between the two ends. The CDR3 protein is CASSQDPPSGLPGANVLTF. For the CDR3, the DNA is TGCGCCAGCAGCCAAGATCCCCCATCGGGCCTGCCTGGGGCCAACGTCCTGACTTTC.

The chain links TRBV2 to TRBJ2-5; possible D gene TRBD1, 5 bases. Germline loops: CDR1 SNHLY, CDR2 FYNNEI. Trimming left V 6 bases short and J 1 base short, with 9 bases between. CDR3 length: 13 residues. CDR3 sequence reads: CASSHRSQETQYF. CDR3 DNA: TGTGCCAGCAGCCACAGGTCCCAAGAGACCCAGTACTTC.

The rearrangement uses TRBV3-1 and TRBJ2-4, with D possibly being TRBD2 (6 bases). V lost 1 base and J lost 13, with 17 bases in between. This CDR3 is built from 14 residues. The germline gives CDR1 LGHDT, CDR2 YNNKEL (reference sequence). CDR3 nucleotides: TGTGCCAGCAGCCAAGGCCCTGGTTCGGGGGAGCAGTACTTC. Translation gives CASSQGPGSGEQYF.

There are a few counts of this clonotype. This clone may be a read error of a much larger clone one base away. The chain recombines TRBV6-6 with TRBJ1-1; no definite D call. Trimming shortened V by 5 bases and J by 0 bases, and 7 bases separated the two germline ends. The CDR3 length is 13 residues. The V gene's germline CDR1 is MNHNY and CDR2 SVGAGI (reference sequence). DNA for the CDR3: TGTGCCAGCAGTGCTGTTATGAACACTGAAGCTTTCTTT. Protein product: CASSAVMNTEAFF.